This TCR beta chain comes out of a study of T-cell reconstitution after alpha-beta-depleted transplantation in children. Study-wide points: Alpha-beta T cells about two months after transplant reportedly derived from several hundred expanded graft clones. Recipient T cells and thymic progenitors that survived gave rise to the high TCRbeta diversity observed at day 60 in some patients. Once a year had passed after transplant, T-cell counts and diversity came mostly from newly produced T cells.

A library of TCRbeta sequences, prepared with unique molecular identifiers, was generated. A single record per CDR3 protein comes from TCRdb applying MiXCR to the PCR reads. The sample has around 500,000 distinct CDR3 sequences; under 25% are singletons. V gave up 4 bases and J gave up 5 bases, with 14 bases separating them. CDR3 length: 14 residues. This clonotype occurred once. The antigen is undetermined. This clonotype was sampled from a boy younger than two who had a stem cell transplant for acute myeloid leukemia, so the T cells may come from the graft donor. J is TRBJ1-1 and V is TRBV12-3 or TRBV12-4; D gene uncertain. The starting material was PBMCs, mostly from graft donor cells, obtained 360 days after TCRalphabeta/CD19-depleted stem cell transplant. The CDR3 is CASSSESWSTEAFF. DNA for the CDR3: TGTGCCAGCAGTTCCGAGAGTTGGTCGACTGAAGCTTTCTTT.